The rows below give T cell receptor beta chains drawn from one sample of a study of cytomegalovirus exposure and HLA in healthy donors. Only in-frame clones appear in the TCRdb table, and some are missing; sequencing was by immunoSEQ multiplex PCR. The sample lists around 200,000 clones, about 85% occurring once. The sequenced sample consisted of PBMCs. These receptors came from a woman in her 50s in good health and CMV-seropositive. CDR3s include the opening cysteine and the closing phenylalanine or tryptophan. Each record gives: V gene, J gene, D gene, clone size, CDR3 DNA, CDR3 protein. The D gene is left open where the match is weak. Expanded clones get a size class; other rows say once, few or many, or leave the size out.

>TRBV6-1|TRBJ1-4|.|.
TGTGCCAGCAGTGAATCTGCGGCCAGGGCGTTTGAAAAACTGTTTTTT
CASSESAARAFEKLFF
>TRBV5-4|TRBJ1-1|TRBD1|once
TGTGCCAGCAGCTCAGGGGGCAGTACTGAAGCTTTCTTT
CASSSGGSTEAFF
>TRBV11-2|TRBJ2-3|.|.
TGTGCCAGCAGCCCCCTCCCCTCGGCCTCGCGGATAGGTACGCAGTATTTT
CASSPLPSASRIGTQYF
>TRBV12-5|TRBJ1-6|TRBD1|.
TGTGCTAGTGGGCTACAGGGGGCTATAAGAGGGGCACCCCTCCACTTT
CASGLQGAIRGAPLHF
>TRBV6-4|TRBJ2-3|TRBD2|.
TGTGCCAGCAGTGACTCGACTCAAGGACTAGTAACAGATACGCAGTATTTT
CASSDSTQGLVTDTQYF
>TRBV7-2|TRBJ1-5|.|.
TGTGCCAGCAGCTTGGAGCGGAGGTATCAGCCCCAGCATTTT
CASSLERRYQPQHF
>TRBV18|TRBJ1-3|TRBD1|once
TGTGCCAGCTCACAGCTAGGGACAGGGGACTCCGGAAACACCATATATTTT
CASSQLGTGDSGNTIYF
>TRBV19|TRBJ2-5|.|.
TGTGCCAGTAGTTTGACCTGGGACTCCCGGGGGGAGACCCAGTACTTC
CASSLTWDSRGETQYF
>TRBV5-1|TRBJ1-1|.|.
TGCGCCAGCAGCTTCGGGGAGGGCACTGAAGCTTTCTTT
CASSFGEGTEAFF
>TRBV7-9|TRBJ2-7|TRBD2|.
TGTGCCAGCAGCGGCGGGGGGACGGAGAACTACGAGCAGTACTTC
CASSGGGTENYEQYF
>TRBV27|TRBJ2-3|TRBD2|.
TGTGCCAGCAGTTCCCCGGGAGGGCTCACAGATACGCAGTATTTT
CASSSPGGLTDTQYF
>TRBV10-3|TRBJ2-3|.|.
TGTGCCATTGGCAGTAGCACAGATACGCAGTATTTT
CAIGSSTDTQYF
>TRBV9|TRBJ2-5|TRBD2|.
TGTGCCAGCAGCGTAGCGAGCCCCGGAGCGGGGGGTGAAGAGACCCAGTACTTC
CASSVASPGAGGEETQYF
>TRBV25-1|TRBJ1-2|.|.
TGTGCCAGCAGTGCCTTGGCCGGGCTGGGGCTGAGCTACACCTTC
CASSALAGLGLSYTF
>TRBV19|TRBJ2-7|TRBD2|.
TGTGCCAGTAGGGGAACTAGCGGGGGTAACTACGAGCAGTACTTC
CASRGTSGGNYEQYF
>TRBV28|TRBJ1-2|TRBD1|.
TGTGCCAGCAGTTTGTGGGCAGGGGGTGGCGGATTCTATGGCTACACCTTC
CASSLWAGGGGFYGYTF